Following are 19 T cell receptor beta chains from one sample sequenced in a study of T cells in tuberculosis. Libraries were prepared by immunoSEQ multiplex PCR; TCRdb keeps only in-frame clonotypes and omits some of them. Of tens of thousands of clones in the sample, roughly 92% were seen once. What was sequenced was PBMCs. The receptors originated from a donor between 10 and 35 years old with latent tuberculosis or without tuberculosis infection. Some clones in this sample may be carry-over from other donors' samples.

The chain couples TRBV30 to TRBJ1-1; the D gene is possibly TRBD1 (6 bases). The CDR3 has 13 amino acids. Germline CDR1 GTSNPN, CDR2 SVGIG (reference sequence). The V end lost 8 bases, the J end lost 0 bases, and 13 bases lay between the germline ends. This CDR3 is CATYRALNTEAFF. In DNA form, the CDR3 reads TGTGCCACTTACAGGGCCTTGAACACTGAAGCTTTCTTT.

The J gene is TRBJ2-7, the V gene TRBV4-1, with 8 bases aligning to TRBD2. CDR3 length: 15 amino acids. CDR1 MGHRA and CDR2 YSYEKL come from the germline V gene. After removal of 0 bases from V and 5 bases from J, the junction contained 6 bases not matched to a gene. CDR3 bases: TGCGCCAGCAGCCAAGATTTAGCGGGATTAAACGAGCAGTACTTC. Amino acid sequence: CASSQDLAGLNEQYF.

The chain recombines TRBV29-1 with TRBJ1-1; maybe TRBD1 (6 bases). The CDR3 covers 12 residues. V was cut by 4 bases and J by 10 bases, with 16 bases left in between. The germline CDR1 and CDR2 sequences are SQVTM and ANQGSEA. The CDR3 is CSVGGTTQGAFF. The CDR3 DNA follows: TGCAGCGTTGGAGGGACTACACAGGGAGCTTTCTTT.

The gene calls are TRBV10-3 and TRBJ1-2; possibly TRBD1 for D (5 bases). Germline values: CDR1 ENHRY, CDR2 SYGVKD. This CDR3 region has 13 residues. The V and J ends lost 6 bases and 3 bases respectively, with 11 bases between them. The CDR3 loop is CAIRGEEDYGYTF. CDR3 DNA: TGTGCCATCAGGGGGGAGGAGGACTATGGCTACACCTTC.

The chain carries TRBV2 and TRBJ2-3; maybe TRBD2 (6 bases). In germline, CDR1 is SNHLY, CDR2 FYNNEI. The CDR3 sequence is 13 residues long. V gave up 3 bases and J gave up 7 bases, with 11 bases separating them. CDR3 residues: CASSDGSIYTQYF. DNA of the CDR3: TGTGCCAGCAGTGACGGGAGTATATATACGCAGTATTTT.

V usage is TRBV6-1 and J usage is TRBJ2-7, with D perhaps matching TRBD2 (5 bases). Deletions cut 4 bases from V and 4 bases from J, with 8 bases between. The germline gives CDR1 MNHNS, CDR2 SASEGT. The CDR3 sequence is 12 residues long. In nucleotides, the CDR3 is TGTGCCAGCAGTGCCACGGGGTACGAGCAGTACTTC. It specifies CASSATGYEQYF.

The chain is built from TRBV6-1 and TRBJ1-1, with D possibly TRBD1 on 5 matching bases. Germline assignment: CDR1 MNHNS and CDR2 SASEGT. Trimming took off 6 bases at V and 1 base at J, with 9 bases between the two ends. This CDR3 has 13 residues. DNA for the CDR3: TGTGCCAGCAGACAAACAGGGAACACTGAAGCTTTCTTT. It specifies CASRQTGNTEAFF.

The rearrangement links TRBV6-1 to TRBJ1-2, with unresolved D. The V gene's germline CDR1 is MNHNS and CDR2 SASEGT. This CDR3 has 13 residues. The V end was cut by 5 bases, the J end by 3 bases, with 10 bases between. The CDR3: CASSTDGDYGYTF. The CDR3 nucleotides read TGTGCCAGCAGTACGGACGGGGACTATGGCTACACCTTC.

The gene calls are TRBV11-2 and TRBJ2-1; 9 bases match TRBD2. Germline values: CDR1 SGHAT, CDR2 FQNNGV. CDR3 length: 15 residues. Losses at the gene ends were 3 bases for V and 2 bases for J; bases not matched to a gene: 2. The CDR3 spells CASSLTSGTYNEQFF. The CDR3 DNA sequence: TGTGCCAGCAGCTTGACTAGCGGCACCTACAATGAGCAGTTCTTC.

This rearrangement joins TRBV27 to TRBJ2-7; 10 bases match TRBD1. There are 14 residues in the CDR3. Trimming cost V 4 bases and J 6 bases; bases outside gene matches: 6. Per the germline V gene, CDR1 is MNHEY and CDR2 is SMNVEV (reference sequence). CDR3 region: CASSYGTGDLEQYF. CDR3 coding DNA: TGTGCCAGCAGTTACGGGACAGGGGATCTCGAGCAGTACTTC.

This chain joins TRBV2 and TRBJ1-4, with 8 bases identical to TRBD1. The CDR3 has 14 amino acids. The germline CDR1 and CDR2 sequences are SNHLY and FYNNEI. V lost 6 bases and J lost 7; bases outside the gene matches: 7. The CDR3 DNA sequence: TGTGCCAGCAGAGCAGGGGGCTTTACTGAAAAACTGTTTTTT. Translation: CASRAGGFTEKLFF.

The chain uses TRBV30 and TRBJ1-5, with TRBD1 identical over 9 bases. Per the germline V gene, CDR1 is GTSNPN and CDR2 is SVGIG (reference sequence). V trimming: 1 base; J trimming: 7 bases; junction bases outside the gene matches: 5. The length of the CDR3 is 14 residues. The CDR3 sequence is CAWSAGQGYQPQHF. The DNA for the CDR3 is TGTGCCTGGAGTGCGGGACAGGGTTACCAGCCCCAGCATTTT.

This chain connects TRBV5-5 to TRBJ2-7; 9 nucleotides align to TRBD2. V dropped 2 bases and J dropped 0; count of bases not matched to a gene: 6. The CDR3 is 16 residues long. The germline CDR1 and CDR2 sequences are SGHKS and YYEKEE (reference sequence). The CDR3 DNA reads TGTGCCAGCAGCTTCTTAGCGGGGGCCTCCTCCTACGAGCAGTACTTC. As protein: CASSFLAGASSYEQYF.

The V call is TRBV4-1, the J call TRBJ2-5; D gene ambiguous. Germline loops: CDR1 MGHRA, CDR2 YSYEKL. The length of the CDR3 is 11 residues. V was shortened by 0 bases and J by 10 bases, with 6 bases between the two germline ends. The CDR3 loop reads CASSQDSGQYF. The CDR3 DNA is TGCGCCAGCAGCCAAGACTCCGGCCAGTACTTC.

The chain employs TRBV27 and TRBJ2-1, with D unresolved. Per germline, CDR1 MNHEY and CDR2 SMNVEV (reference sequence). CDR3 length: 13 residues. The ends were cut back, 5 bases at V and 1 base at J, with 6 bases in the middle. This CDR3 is CASSRLSYNEQFF. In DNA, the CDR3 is TGTGCCAGCAGTCGGTTATCCTACAATGAGCAGTTCTTC.

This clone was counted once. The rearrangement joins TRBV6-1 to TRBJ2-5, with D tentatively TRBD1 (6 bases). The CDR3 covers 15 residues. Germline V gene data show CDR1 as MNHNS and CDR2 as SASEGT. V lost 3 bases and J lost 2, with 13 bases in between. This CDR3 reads CASSEPGHFQETQYF. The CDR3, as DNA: TGTGCCAGCAGTGAGCCGGGACACTTTCAAGAGACCCAGTACTTC.

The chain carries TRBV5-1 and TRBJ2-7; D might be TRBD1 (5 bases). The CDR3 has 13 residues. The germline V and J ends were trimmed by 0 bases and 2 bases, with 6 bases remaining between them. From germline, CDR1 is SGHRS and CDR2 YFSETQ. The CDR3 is CASSLGGPYEQYF. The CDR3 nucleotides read TGCGCCAGCAGCTTGGGGGGCCCCTACGAGCAGTACTTC.

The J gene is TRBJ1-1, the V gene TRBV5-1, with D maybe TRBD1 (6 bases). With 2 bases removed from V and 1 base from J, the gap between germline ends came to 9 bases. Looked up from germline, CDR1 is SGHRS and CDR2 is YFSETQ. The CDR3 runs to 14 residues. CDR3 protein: CASSLEGGNTEAFF. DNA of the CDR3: TGCGCCAGCAGCTTAGAAGGGGGGAACACTGAAGCTTTCTTT.

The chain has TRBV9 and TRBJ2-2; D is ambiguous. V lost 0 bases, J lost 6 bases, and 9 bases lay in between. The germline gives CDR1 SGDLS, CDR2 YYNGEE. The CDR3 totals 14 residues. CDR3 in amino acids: CASSVGLGPGELFF. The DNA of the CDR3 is TGTGCCAGCAGCGTAGGTCTGGGCCCCGGGGAGCTGTTTTTT. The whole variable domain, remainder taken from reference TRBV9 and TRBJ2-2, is DSGVTQTPKHLITATGQRVTLRCSPRSGDLSVYWYQQSLDQGLQFLIQYYNGEERAKGNILERFSAQQFPDLHSELNLSSLELGDSALYFCASSVGLGPGELFFGEGSRLTVL.